This T cell receptor beta chain was obtained from a study of vaccination effects on CD4 cells after COVID-19. Overall study context: Two convalescent pre-vaccine samples were taken 142 and 148 days post-diagnosis.

Regarding this clone: Its antigen is unknown.

Researchers isolated CD4+ T cells once less than twelve days of culture had elapsed. The person had a PCR-confirmed SARS-CoV-2 infection during March to December 2020. The CDR3 is 14 amino acids. J was trimmed by 1 base and V by 7 bases; bases with no gene match: 9. CDR1 and CDR2 from the germline V gene are SQVTM and ANQGSEA. This table comes from immunoSEQ multiplex PCR, and its TCRdb copy is limited to in-frame clones, with some not included. The sample shows 50,000 to 70,000 clones, about two thirds of them seen only once. This clonotype was sampled from a human donor who had a prior SARS-CoV-2 infection. V usage is TRBV29-1 and J usage is TRBJ2-7; 8 bases line up with TRBD1. This specimen consisted of CD4+ T cells from PBMCs cultured without peptide, obtained before COVID-19 vaccination. For the CDR3, the DNA is TGCAGCGCCGTCGACAGGGGACAGTCCTACGAGCAGTACTTC. Translated, it gives CSAVDRGQSYEQYF.